The entry below gives a single TCR beta chain sequence along with its context. Its antigen is not known. The sample comes from a study of cytomegalovirus exposure and HLA in healthy donors. Use of 60 Vbeta and 13 Jbeta primers characterized the PCR. Profiling relied on immunoSEQ multiplex PCR, and the TCRdb table lists in-frame clones only, not all of them. The sample shows 200,000 or so clones, approximately 84% of them seen only once. General study findings and limits: Reportedly, TCR beta sequences accurately predicted HLA-A and HLA-B alleles in most subjects. Indistinguishable V segments such as TRBV6-2 and TRBV6-3 were excluded. A later analysis reportedly found that, within productive TCRs, an Asian-associated ancestry cluster had fewer N-insertions than the mean observed across the approximately 670 donors. Immune exposure was documented only through CMV serostatus.

Germline CDR1 and CDR2: SGHTS and YDEGEE. Germline trimming cut 4 bases from V and 4 bases from J; bases unmatched to any gene: 6. The CDR3 has 14 amino acids. V is TRBV5-8 and J is TRBJ1-2; 8 bases align to TRBD1. The TCR sequence derives from a young woman in good health and CMV-seropositive. Sequencing used PBMCs. The CDR3: CASSLRGTGYGYTF. Here the CDR3 DNA reads TGTGCCAGCAGCCTCCGCGGGACAGGCTATGGCTACACCTTC. Combining the CDR3 with reference TRBV5-8 and TRBJ1-2 gives the whole variable domain EAGVTQSPTHLIKTRGQQATLRCSPISGHTSVYWYQQALGLGLQFLLWYDEGEERNRGNFPPRFSGRQFPNYSSELNVNALELEDSALYLCASSLRGTGYGYTFGSGTRLTVV.